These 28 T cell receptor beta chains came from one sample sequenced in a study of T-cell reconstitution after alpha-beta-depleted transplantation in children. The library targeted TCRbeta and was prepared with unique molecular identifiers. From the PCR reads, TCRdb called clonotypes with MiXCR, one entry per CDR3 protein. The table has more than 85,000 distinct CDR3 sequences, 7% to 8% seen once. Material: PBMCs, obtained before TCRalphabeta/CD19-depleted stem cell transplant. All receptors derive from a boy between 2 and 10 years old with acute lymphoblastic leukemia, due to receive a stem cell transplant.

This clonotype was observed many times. The CDR3 DNA reads TGTGCCTCCCTCTCCGGGGGGGAGTACGAGCAGTACTTC. Translated: CASLSGGEYEQYF. The V call is TRBV28, the J call TRBJ2-7; 8 bases agree with TRBD2. The CDR3 loop spans 13 amino acids. CDR1 and CDR2 from the germline V gene are MDHEN and SYDVKM. Germline trimming cut 11 bases from V and 4 bases from J; bases unmatched to any gene: 10. The full variable domain, completed using reference TRBV28 and TRBJ2-7, is DVKVTQSSRYLVKRTGEKVFLECVQDMDHENMFWYRQDPGLGLRLIYFSYDVKMKEKGDIPEGYSVSREKKERFSLILESASTNQTSMYLCASLSGGEYEQYFGPGTRLTVT.

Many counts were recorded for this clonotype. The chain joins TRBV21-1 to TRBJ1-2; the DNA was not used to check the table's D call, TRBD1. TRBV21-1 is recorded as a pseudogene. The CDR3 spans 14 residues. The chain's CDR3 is CASSKEQGTYGYTF. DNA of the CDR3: TGTGCCAGCAGCAAAGAGCAGGGGACCTATGGCTACACCTTC.

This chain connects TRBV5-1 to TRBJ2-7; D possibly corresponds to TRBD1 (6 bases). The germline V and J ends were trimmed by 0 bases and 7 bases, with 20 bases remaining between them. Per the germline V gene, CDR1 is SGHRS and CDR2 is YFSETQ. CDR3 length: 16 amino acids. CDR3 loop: CASSLDVNRVSGEQYF. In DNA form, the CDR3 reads TGCGCCAGCAGCTTGGACGTAAACAGGGTCTCGGGAGAGCAGTACTTC.

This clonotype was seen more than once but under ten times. The CDR3 is CASWGHQPTYNEQFF. The CDR3 DNA follows: TGTGCCAGCTGGGGGCATCAACCGACCTACAATGAGCAGTTCTTC. This chain links TRBV6-2 or TRBV6-3 with TRBJ2-1, with D possibly being TRBD1 (6 bases). CDR1 is MNHEY and CDR2 is SVGEGT in the germline V gene. CDR3 length: 15 amino acids. V dropped 8 bases and J dropped 2 bases, with 16 bases sitting between them.

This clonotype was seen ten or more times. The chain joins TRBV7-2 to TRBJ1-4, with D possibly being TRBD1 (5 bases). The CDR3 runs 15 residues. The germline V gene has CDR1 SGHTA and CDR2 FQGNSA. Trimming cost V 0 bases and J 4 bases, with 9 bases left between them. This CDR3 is CASSLATGFNEKLFF. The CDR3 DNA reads TGTGCCAGCAGCTTAGCTACAGGATTTAATGAAAAACTGTTTTTT. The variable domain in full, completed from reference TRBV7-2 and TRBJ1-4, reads GAGVSQSPSNKVTEKGKDVELRCDPISGHTALYWYRQSLGQGLEFLIYFQGNSAPDKSGLPSDRFSAERTGGSVSTLTIQRTQQEDSAVYLCASSLATGFNEKLFFGSGTQLSVL.

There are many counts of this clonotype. The CDR3 loop is CASRGSSPGRF. The CDR3 nucleotides read TGTGCCAGCAGGGGGTCCTCCCCCGGGAGGTTC. The chain carries TRBV21-1 and TRBJ2-7; the table calls TRBD2, which could not be checked here. TRBV21-1 is a documented pseudogene. This CDR3 has 11 amino acids.

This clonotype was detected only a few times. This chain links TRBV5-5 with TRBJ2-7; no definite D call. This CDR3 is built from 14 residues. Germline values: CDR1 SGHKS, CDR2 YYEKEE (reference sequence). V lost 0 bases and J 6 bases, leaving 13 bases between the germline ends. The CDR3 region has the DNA TGTGCCAGCAGCTTGGAGGCAGGCTACGCCGAGCAGTACTTC. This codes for CASSLEAGYAEQYF.

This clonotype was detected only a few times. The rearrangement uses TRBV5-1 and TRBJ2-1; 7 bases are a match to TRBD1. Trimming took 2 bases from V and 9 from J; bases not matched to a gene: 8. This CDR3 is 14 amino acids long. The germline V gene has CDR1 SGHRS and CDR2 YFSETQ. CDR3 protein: CASSLRQGPTEQFF. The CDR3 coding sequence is TGCGCCAGCAGCTTAAGACAGGGCCCAACTGAGCAGTTCTTC.

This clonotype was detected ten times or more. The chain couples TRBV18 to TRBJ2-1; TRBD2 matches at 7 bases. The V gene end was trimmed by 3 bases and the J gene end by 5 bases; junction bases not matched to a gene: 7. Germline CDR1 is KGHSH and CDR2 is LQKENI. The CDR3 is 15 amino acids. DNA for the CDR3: TGTGCCAGCTCACCCGGGGGGAGTAGGAACAATGAGCAGTTCTTC. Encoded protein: CASSPGGSRNNEQFF.

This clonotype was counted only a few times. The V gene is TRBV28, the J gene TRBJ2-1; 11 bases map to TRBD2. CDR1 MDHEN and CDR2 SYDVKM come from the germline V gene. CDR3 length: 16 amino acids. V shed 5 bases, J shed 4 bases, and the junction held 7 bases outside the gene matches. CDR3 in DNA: TGTGCCAGCAGTCGACGTACTAGCGGGGGTTACAATGAGCAGTTCTTC. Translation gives CASSRRTSGGYNEQFF.

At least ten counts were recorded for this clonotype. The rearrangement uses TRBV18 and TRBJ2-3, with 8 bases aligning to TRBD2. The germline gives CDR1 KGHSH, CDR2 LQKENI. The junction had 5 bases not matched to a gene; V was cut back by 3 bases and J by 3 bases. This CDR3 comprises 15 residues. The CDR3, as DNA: TGTGCCAGCTCACCGCAAGCGGGGGTTACAGATACGCAGTATTTT. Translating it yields CASSPQAGVTDTQYF. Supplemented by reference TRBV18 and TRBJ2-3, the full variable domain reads NAGVMQNPRHLVRRRGQEARLRCSPMKGHSHVYWYRQLPEEGLKFMVYLQKENIIDESGMPKERFSAEFPKEGPSILRIQQVVRGDSAAYFCASSPQAGVTDTQYFGPGTRLTVL.

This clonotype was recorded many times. CDR3 amino acids: CSAPSGGLSTDTQYF. CDR3 nucleotide sequence: TGCAGTGCTCCTAGCGGGGGGTTAAGCACAGATACGCAGTATTTT. The chain uses TRBV20-1 and TRBJ2-3; 11 bases match TRBD2. This CDR3 contains 15 residues. Germline CDR1 reads DFQATT; CDR2 reads SNEGSKA (reference sequence). Trimming removed 5 bases from V and 0 bases from J; junction bases left unmatched: 4.

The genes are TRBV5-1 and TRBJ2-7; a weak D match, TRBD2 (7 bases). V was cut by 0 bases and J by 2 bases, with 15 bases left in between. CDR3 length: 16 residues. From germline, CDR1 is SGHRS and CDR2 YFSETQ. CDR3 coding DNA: TGCGCCAGCAGCTTGGAGGTGGGGGGGCCCCCCTACGAGCAGTACTTC. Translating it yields CASSLEVGGPPYEQYF. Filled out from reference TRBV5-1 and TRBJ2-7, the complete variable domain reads KAGVTQTPRYLIKTRGQQVTLSCSPISGHRSVSWYQQTPGQGLQFLFEYFSETQRNKGNFPGRFSGRQFSNSRSEMNVSTLELGDSALYLCASSLEVGGPPYEQYFGPGTRLTVT.

The CDR3 sequence is CSVHTRHSYEQYF. The CDR3 nucleotides read TGCAGCGTTCACACGCGGCACTCCTACGAGCAGTACTTC. V usage is TRBV29-1 and J usage is TRBJ2-7, with D unclear. The ends were cut back, 5 bases at V and 0 bases at J, with 11 bases in the middle. The V gene's germline CDR1 is SQVTM and CDR2 ANQGSEA. The CDR3 loop spans 13 amino acids.

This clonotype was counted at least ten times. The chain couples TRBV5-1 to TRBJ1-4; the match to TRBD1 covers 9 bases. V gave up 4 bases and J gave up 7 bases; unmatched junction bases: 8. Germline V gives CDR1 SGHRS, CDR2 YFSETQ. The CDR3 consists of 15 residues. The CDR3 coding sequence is TGCGCCAGCAGCCCCGGGACAGGGAGGGGTGAAAAACTGTTTTTT. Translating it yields CASSPGTGRGEKLFF.

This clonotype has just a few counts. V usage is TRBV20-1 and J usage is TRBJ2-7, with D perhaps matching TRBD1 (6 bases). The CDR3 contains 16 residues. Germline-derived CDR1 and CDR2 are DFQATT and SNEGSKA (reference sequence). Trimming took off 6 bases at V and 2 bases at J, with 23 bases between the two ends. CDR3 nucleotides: TGCAGTGCCAGTTCTGGTTCTGGGGGCACCCCCTACGAGCAGTACTTC. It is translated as CSASSGSGGTPYEQYF.

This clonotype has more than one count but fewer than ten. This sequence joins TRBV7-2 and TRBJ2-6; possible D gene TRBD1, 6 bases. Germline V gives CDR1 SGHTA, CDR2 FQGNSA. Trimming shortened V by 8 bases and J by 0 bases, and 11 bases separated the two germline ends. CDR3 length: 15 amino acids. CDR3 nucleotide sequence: TGTGCCAGCGTAAGGACAGCCTCTGGGGCCAACGTCCTGACTTTC. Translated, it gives CASVRTASGANVLTF.

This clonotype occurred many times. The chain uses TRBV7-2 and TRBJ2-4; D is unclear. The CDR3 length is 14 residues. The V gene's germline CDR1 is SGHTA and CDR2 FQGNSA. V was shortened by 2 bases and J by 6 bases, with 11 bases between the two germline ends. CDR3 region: CASSLWVSANIQYF. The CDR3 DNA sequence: TGTGCCAGCAGCTTATGGGTTTCTGCAAACATTCAGTACTTC. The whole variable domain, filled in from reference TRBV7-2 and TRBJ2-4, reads GAGVSQSPSNKVTEKGKDVELRCDPISGHTALYWYRQSLGQGLEFLIYFQGNSAPDKSGLPSDRFSAERTGGSVSTLTIQRTQQEDSAVYLCASSLWVSANIQYFGAGTRLSVL.

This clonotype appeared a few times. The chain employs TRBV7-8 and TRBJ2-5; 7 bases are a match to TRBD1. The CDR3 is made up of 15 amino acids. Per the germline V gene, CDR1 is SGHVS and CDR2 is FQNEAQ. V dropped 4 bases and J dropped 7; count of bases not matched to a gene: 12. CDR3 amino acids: CASSSPVEGAGTQYF. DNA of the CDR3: TGTGCCAGCAGCTCCCCTGTTGAGGGGGCCGGGACCCAGTACTTC.

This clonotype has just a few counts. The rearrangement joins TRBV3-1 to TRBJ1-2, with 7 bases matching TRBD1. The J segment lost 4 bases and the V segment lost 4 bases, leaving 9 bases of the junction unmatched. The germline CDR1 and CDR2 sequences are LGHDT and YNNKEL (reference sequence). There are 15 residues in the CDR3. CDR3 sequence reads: CASSPTGASVYGYTF. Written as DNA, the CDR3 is TGTGCCAGCAGCCCAACAGGGGCAAGCGTCTATGGCTACACCTTC.

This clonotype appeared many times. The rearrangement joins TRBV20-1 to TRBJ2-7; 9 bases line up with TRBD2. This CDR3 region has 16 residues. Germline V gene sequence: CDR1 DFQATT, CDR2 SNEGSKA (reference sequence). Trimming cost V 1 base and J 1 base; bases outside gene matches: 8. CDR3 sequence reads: CSARAPPGLASYEQYF. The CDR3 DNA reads TGCAGTGCTAGAGCACCCCCGGGACTAGCATCCTACGAGCAGTACTTC.

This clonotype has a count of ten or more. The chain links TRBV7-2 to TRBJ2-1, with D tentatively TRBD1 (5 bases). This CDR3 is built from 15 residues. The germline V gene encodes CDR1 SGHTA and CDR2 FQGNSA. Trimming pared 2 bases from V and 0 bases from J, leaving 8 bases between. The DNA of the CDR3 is TGTGCCAGCAGCTTACGGACACCCTCCTACAATGAGCAGTTCTTC. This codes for CASSLRTPSYNEQFF.

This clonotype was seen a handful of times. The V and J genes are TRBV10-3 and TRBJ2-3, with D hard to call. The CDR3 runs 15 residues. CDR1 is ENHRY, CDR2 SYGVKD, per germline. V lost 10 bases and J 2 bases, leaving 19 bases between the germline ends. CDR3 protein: CATHPNLQYTDTQYF. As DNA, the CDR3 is TGTGCCACCCACCCGAACCTACAGTACACAGATACGCAGTATTTT.

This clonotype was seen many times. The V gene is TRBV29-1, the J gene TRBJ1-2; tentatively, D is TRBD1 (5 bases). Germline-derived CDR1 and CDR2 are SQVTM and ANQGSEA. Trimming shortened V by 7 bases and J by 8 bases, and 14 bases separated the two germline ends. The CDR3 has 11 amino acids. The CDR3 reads CSGRDARGYTF. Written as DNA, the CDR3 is TGCAGCGGACGGGACGCCCGAGGCTACACCTTC.

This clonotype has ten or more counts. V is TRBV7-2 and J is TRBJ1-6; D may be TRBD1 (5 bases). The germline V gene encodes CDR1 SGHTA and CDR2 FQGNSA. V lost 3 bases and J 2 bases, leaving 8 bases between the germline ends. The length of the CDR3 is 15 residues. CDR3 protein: CASSLQGAYNSPLHF. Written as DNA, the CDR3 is TGTGCCAGCAGCTTGCAGGGCGCCTATAATTCACCCCTCCACTTT.

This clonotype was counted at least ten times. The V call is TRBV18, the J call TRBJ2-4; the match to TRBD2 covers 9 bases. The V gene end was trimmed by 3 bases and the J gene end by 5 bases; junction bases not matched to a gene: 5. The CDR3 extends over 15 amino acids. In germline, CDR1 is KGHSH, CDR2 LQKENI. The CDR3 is CASSPLAGSQNIQYF. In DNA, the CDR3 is TGTGCCAGCTCACCTCTAGCGGGGTCCCAAAACATTCAGTACTTC.

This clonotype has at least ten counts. CDR3 DNA: TGTGCCAGCAGTTTATTCGGCGGGGGGGAATCCTACGAGCAGTACTTC. Its translation: CASSLFGGGESYEQYF. The chain is built from TRBV27 and TRBJ2-7, with 9 positions matching TRBD2. The V gene end was trimmed by 1 base and the J gene end by 1 base; junction bases not matched to a gene: 5. There are 16 residues in the CDR3. Germline CDR1 MNHEY, CDR2 SMNVEV (reference sequence).

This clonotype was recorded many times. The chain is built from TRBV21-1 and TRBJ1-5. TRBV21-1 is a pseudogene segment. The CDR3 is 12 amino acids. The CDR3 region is CASVKGDQPQHF. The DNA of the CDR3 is TGTGCCAGCGTAAAGGGGGATCAGCCCCAGCATTTT.